This TCR beta chain stems from a study of cytomegalovirus exposure and HLA in healthy donors (dated by TCRdb to the late 2010s). As for the study more broadly: In an earlier analysis of roughly 590 of the donors, approximately 260 Gb of sequence data and roughly 100 million unique TCR beta sequences from roughly 180 million T cells were reported. In addition to the first cohort of hundreds of subjects, a separate validation cohort of around 110 different subjects was used. Because of strong linkage in the cohort, roughly 5 DR-DQ haplotypes were treated as single units for association and clustering. Donor age, sex, ethnicity and CMV serostatus were compiled together with the repertoire data. Rather than using new phenotypic data, the later analysis identified candidate immune exposures from TCR beta sequences and from how often those sequences occurred across donors. The study aimed to test whether cataloging public T cell receptors could reveal signatures of past pathogen exposure. An earlier analysis of approximately 500 of the donors applied high-throughput TCR beta sequencing to assess whether each TCR beta V gene segment acted as functional or pseudogenic. A later analysis re-analyzed previously published TCR beta repertoires from approximately 700 donors and added high-resolution HLA genotyping to study TCR occurrence patterns. An early release covering roughly 640 HLA-typed donors comprised about 300 gigabases of sequencing data and 85 million or so unique TCR sequences. Among the approximately 400 genotyped donors, around 81% belonged to the genetic ancestry cluster associated with self-reported Caucasian donors. HLA typing covered class I and class II loci at four-digit resolution. Using immunosequencing, the study profiled T cell repertoires from some 670 subjects and related those repertoires to cytomegalovirus serostatus. Typing coverage varied by locus: 629-630 donors for A, B, C, DRB1 and DQB1; more than 500 for DQA1; more than 600 for DPA1; roughly 470 for DPB1. All discovery cohort repertoires had been generated on a single sequencing platform. Among about 400 genotyped donors of the cohort, an average of roughly 230,000 unique TCR beta nucleotide sequences was sequenced per donor, of which approximately 19% were non-productive. High-throughput TCR immunosequencing, statistical association of individual TCRs with disease status, and machine learning were combined to predict cytomegalovirus infection status. In a later genetic analysis, genome-wide SNP genotypes for about 60% of the 666 donors were used, and that subset was treated as a discovery cohort. General conclusions and limits of the study: Cytomegalovirus status was reported to be diagnosed by the classifier with high specificity and sensitivity in both the original and validation cohorts. Some IMGT-functional V segments, including TRBV6-2 and TRBV6-3, could not be distinguished by the 87-base-pair reads and were therefore excluded. Linkage disequilibrium might explain the correlated functional status among segregating V segments, but an unknown experimental factor could not be ruled out. Assigning TCR associations to individual alleles was difficult when HLA alleles, especially DR and DQ, strongly co-occurred. According to a later analysis, most CMV-associated TCR beta chains appeared to be HLA-restricted, and the HLA associations seemed to be driven largely by CMV exposure. Across donors, most TCR sequences were observed very rarely, whereas some public TCRs were present in many individuals. In an earlier analysis of approximately 600 of the donors, most TCR beta V segments were observed in productive rearrangements about 90% or about 30% of the time, broadly matching IMGT annotations. In vitro tests confirmed that a few of the cytomegalovirus-associated TCR beta chains recognize cytomegalovirus antigens. A group of highly shared sequence variants was considered likely to be a technical artifact of the sequencing pipeline. Because HLA typing was missing for some donors at each locus, association tests included only the typed subset. A later analysis associated roughly 17,000 TCR beta sequences with specific HLA alleles at a false discovery rate of 0.05. Sequencing depth was assumed to be roughly uniform across donors in the presence/absence analyses, though that assumption may not hold. Compared with the roughly 670-donor mean, donors in an Asian-associated ancestry cluster had fewer N-insertions in productive TCRs, according to a later genetic analysis. A later genetic analysis associated a missense DCLRE1C variant with V-gene and J-gene trimming of TCR beta chains, and an independent cohort replicated the association. A further reported finding was that TCR beta sequences accurately predicted the HLA-A and HLA-B alleles for most subjects in the first cohort. The study listed 150 to 200 TCR beta chains as associated with cytomegalovirus. In a later analysis, TCR association rates were found to vary across HLA loci, with the most associated TCRs seen for DRB1 alleles and the fewest for HLA-C alleles. Several of the top co-occurrence clusters appeared to be linked to parvovirus B19, influenza, CMV and Epstein-Barr virus, according to a later analysis. Because counts were too low, roughly 16 rarely observed V segments, including chromosome 9 orphons, were left out of the earlier analysis of some 600 of the donors. For the cohort, immune exposure information was limited to CMV serostatus. Compared with equally common non-associated chains, HLA-associated TCR beta chains in a later analysis were more clonally expanded and had lower generation probabilities. This cohort had only TCR beta chains sequenced, and the lack of alpha or paired-chain data limited which features could be detected. According to the authors, the approach could potentially be generalized to other disease states and immunological phenotypes.

In total, approximately 690 healthy bone marrow donors made up the cohort. At the time of sampling, every cohort member was nominally healthy, though immune exposures that went unrecorded were likely present. The donor tested CMV seropositive, placing the donor among the 290 or so seropositive members of the cohort. A peripheral blood sample was provided by each donor, and peripheral blood mononuclear cells were used for TCR beta sequencing. Genomic DNA was extracted from the blood cell samples with the Qiagen DNeasy Blood Extraction Kit. About this clone: This clone's antigen is unknown. No much larger clonotype is one base removed from it; base qualities were not supplied.

The germline V gene (reference sequence) supplies CDR1 SEHNR and CDR2 FQNEAQ. V lost 1 base and J lost 4 bases; the stretch between them is 7 bases long. Reading from cysteine to phenylalanine, the CDR3 counts 13 amino acids. The entry retains the CDR3 DNA only, 39 bases that are in frame from base 1. The library was generated by the immunoSEQ multiplex PCR assay. The multiplex PCR relied on a mix of 60 forward primers for TCR Vbeta segments and 13 reverse primers for TCR Jbeta segments. The CDR3 region of rearranged TCR beta genes was amplified from genomic DNA by a multiplex PCR assay. On the Illumina HiSeq System, the amplified TCR beta libraries were sequenced as 87-base-pair reads. The authors processed their data as follows. A later analysis tallied some 79 million unique TCR beta chains across the 650 to 750 repertoires, and some 10 million of those chains were shared by two or more donors. To remove PCR and sequencing errors, raw reads were error-corrected and collapsed into unique sequences using a nearest-neighbor algorithm that merged closely related sequences. To assign V, D and J gene segments, CDR3 sequences were aligned to IMGT reference sequences. For a sequence to be retained, a match of at least six nucleotides was required to both a V gene segment and a J gene segment. A rearrangement was called productive if the CDR3 had no stop codons and remained in frame with V and J, and every other rearrangement was called non-productive. Following IMGT convention, CDR3 was defined as the stretch from the second conserved V-encoded cysteine to the conserved J-encoded phenylalanine. The earlier analysis of fewer than 700 of the donors excluded sequences that lacked an unambiguous match to a single V gene segment. In an earlier analysis of approximately 590 of the donors, V segments were called functional above 56.7% productive rearrangements and were called segregating when the between-donor standard deviation exceeded 5%. A statistical classification framework was built for diagnosing cytomegalovirus status from the catalog of TCR beta chain sequences. A later analysis assigned V and J genes by comparing TCR nucleotide sequences with IMGT/GENE-DB human TR gene sequences. A later analysis assigned CDR3 sequences and most-parsimonious VDJ recombination scenarios with the TCRdist pipeline. In a later analysis, each TCR beta chain was defined by its CDR3 amino acid sequence together with its V-gene family, and reads lacking a unique V-gene family were excluded. In a later analysis, fewer than 600 highly shared, low-generation-probability nucleotide sequences were removed to address suspected cross-contamination and a sequencing artifact. In a later analysis, a clonal expansion index was calculated for each public chain from normalized within-repertoire ranks of inferred template counts. A later analysis computed generation probabilities with a VDJ recombination model fitted to out-of-frame rearrangements, and checked the results against IGoR. In a later analysis, TCR-TCR, TCR-HLA and TCR-CMV co-occurrence was scored with hypergeometric tests, and a repertoire-size bias correction was applied to TCR pairs. False discovery rates were estimated in a later analysis by permuting HLA or CMV assignments 20 times. In a later analysis, co-occurring TCRs were grouped with DBSCAN, and TCRdist sequence similarity was added when clustering was performed within HLA-allele-positive subsets. For co-occurrence clustering, repertoires with fewer than 30,000 or more than 120,000 public chains were excluded, along with 5 or 6 repertoires with anomalous nucleotide sharing. In TCRdb, the immuneACCESS table is reduced to in-frame sequences with V and J assigned. These tables do not hold every clone; where another copy was compared, an unresolved V gene accounts for under half, and the others remain unexplained. From that table come the V and J calls and clone size; the DNA was used to work out D and trimming. The sample data list fewer than 250,000 clones, and approximately 83% of these were observed just once. Together, the top ten hold roughly 10% of the sample.

The sequence joins TRBV7-9 to TRBJ2-5; the D gene is unclear. The source material was PBMCs. The TCR sequence derives from a woman aged 45-65 years in good health and CMV-seropositive. In nucleotides, the sequence is TGTGCCAGCAGCTTAGTGTCCCGAGAGACCCAGTACTTC. Its protein reads: CASSLVSRETQYF.